This TCR beta chain was captured in a study of cytomegalovirus exposure and HLA in healthy donors. Regarding the study as a whole: Cytomegalovirus status, reportedly, was diagnosed with high specificity and sensitivity by the classifier. It was confirmed in vitro that a few of the CMV-associated chains were specific for CMV antigens. A later analysis revealed that TCR association rates differed between HLA loci, peaking at DRB1 and bottoming out at HLA-C. Among TCR beta chains of equal frequency, HLA-associated ones were more clonally expanded in a later analysis.

V was trimmed by 1 base and J by 10 bases, leaving 13 bases between them. The CDR3 has 14 residues. Germline V gene sequence: CDR1 LNHDA, CDR2 SQIVND (reference sequence). PCR was performed using 60 Vbeta and 13 Jbeta primers. Data came from immunoSEQ multiplex PCR; TCRdb stores just in-frame clones and leaves some out. The sample includes 45,000 to 55,000 clones. As for this clone: Its antigen is currently unknown.

The chain carries TRBV19 and TRBJ2-2; a weak D match, TRBD1 (5 bases). The TCR sequence derives from a male donor in good health and CMV-seropositive. Sequenced: PBMCs. CDR3: CASSIGGWGEELFF. The CDR3 DNA follows: TGTGCCAGTAGTATAGGTGGCTGGGGCGAGGAGCTGTTTTTT.